Described below is a single TCR beta chain sequence and its context. The CDR3 spans 16 residues. V was pared by 4 bases and J by 2 bases, with 6 bases of the junction left unmatched. Germline lookup yields CDR1 SGHNT and CDR2 YENEEA. The authors' processing: Nucleated cell counts were estimated from reference gene primer amplification. This table comes from immunoSEQ multiplex PCR, and its TCRdb copy is limited to in-frame clones, with some not included. The V and J calls and clone size were taken over from that table, and D and trimming were inferred from the DNA. Altogether some 120,000 clones are present, 80% to 90% being singletons, with the ten largest covering more than 2%. This sample stems from a study of blood T cell repertoires in COVID-19.

The receptor's source is a woman aged 45-60 years with acute or convalescent COVID-19. This chain connects TRBV11-3 to TRBJ2-5; 11 positions match TRBD2. Sequenced input: peripheral blood. In DNA form, the CDR3 reads TGTGCCAGCAGCTCTGGTCGACTAGCGGGGCAAGAGACCCAGTACTTC. Protein: CASSSGRLAGQETQYF.